This T cell receptor beta chain came from a study of T-cell reconstitution after alpha-beta-depleted transplantation in children. Researchers prepared the TCRbeta library using unique molecular identifiers, the study reports. From the PCR reads, TCRdb called clonotypes with MiXCR, one entry per CDR3 protein. Among approximately 430,000 distinct CDR3 sequences listed, around 15% were seen once. Unmatched junction bases numbered 9, after V lost 4 bases and J lost 7 bases. This CDR3 is 16 amino acids long. Germline lookup yields CDR1 SGHAT and CDR2 FQNNGV. Notes on the study in general: Several patients had high TCRbeta diversity at day 60; it came from surviving recipient T cells and thymic progenitors. Expanded graft clones numbering several hundred reportedly gave rise to alpha-beta T cells about two months after transplant. Newly generated T cells supplied most T-cell counts and diversity one year post-transplant.

A note on this clonotype: The antigen is unknown.

The input for sequencing was PBMCs, mostly from graft donor cells, taken 360 days after TCRalphabeta/CD19-depleted stem cell transplant. The V and J genes are TRBV11-2 and TRBJ2-1, with 11 bases identical to TRBD2. This clonotype originated in a boy under two years old who had a stem cell transplant for Wiskott-Aldrich syndrome, so the T cells may come from the graft donor. The CDR3 DNA reads TGTGCCAGCAGCTCCTTAGCGGGAGGGTCTGGGAATGAGCAGTTCTTC. It specifies CASSSLAGGSGNEQFF.